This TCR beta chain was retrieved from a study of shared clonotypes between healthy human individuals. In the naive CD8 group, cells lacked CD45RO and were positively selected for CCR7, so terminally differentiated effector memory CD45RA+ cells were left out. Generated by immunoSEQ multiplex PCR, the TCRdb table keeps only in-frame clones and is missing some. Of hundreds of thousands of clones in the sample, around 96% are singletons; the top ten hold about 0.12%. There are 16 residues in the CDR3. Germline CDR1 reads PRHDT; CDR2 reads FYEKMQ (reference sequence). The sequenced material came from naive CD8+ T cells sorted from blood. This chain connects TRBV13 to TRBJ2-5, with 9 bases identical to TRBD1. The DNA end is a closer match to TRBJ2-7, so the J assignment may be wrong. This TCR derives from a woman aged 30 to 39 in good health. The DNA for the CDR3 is TGTGCCAGCAGCTTATCAGTTGGACAGGGGTTGTACGAGCAGTACTTC. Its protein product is CASSLSVGQGLYEQYF.